The 15 T cell receptor beta chains listed next were all sequenced from one sample in a study of shared clonotypes between healthy human individuals. The assay was immunoSEQ multiplex PCR, and TCRdb's table has in-frame clones only and misses some. The sample lists about 1 million clones; around 75% were seen once. Sequencing input: memory CD4+ T cells sorted from blood. As to subset: CD45RA-negative fraction. Every receptor here comes from a young man in good health.

The chain links TRBV4-2 to TRBJ2-3; D is possibly TRBD2 (6 bases). The CDR3 loop spans 15 amino acids. The germline V and J ends were trimmed by 1 base and 2 bases, with 10 bases remaining between them. The germline V gene has CDR1 LGHNA and CDR2 YNFKEQ. The CDR3 spells CASSQGGGDTDTQYF. The CDR3 DNA reads as TGTGCCAGCAGCCAAGGGGGCGGGGACACAGATACGCAGTATTTT.

The CDR3 nucleotides are TGTGCCAGCAGCTCACGGACAGGGGAAGGAAAACTGTTTTTT. Its translation is CASSSRTGEGKLFF. V usage is TRBV6-5 and J usage is TRBJ1-4; 9 nucleotides agree with TRBD1. Germline assignment: CDR1 MNHEY and CDR2 SVGAGI. The CDR3 extends over 14 amino acids. J gave up 10 bases and V 6 bases, and 9 bases lay outside the gene matches.

The chain recombines TRBV28 with TRBJ1-6, with a weak D call TRBD1 (5 bases). Per germline, CDR1 MDHEN and CDR2 SYDVKM. The CDR3 contains 16 residues. The V gene lost 7 bases and the J gene lost 8 bases, with 21 bases spanning the gap. The chain's CDR3 is CASNLQRPGGDSPLHF. The CDR3 DNA reads TGTGCCAGCAACTTACAAAGACCGGGAGGGGATTCACCCCTCCACTTT.

This clone was seen only once. The chain is built from TRBV7-9 and TRBJ2-5; unclear D gene. V was shortened by 1 base and J by 0 bases, with 12 bases between the two germline ends. Germline-derived CDR1 and CDR2 are SEHNR and FQNEAQ (reference sequence). This CDR3 is 16 amino acids long. CDR3 in amino acids: CASSLGKVRYQETQYF. The CDR3, as DNA: TGTGCCAGCAGCTTAGGGAAGGTTAGGTACCAAGAGACCCAGTACTTC.

This clone was counted only a few times. The chain recombines TRBV25-1 with TRBJ1-2; maybe TRBD1 (5 bases). Trimming removed 5 bases at V and 0 bases at J, with 10 bases between. This CDR3 has 14 residues. Germline loops: CDR1 MGHDK, CDR2 SYGVNS. The DNA for the CDR3 is TGTGCCAGCAGTACCGGGGGTCCTAACTATGGCTACACCTTC. Translation gives CASSTGGPNYGYTF.

Comment on this clone: With a much larger clone just one base away, this may be a read error. Other DNA sequences in this specimen translate into the identical CDR3. This rearrangement joins TRBV2 to TRBJ2-7, with no clear D. The V gene lost 4 bases and the J gene lost 4 bases, with 5 bases spanning the gap. CDR3 length equals 11 residues. CDR1 is SNHLY, CDR2 FYNNEI, per germline. CDR3 sequence: CASSVNYEQYF. The CDR3 region has the DNA TGTGCCAGCAGTGTAAATTACGAGCAGTACTTC.

In regard to this clone: The sample holds other DNA sequences that translate to the same CDR3. The chain uses TRBV19 and TRBJ1-2; 8 bases match TRBD1. This CDR3 contains 14 residues. V lost 6 bases, J lost 4 bases, and 7 bases stayed unmatched. Germline lookup yields CDR1 LNHDA and CDR2 SQIVND (reference sequence). CDR3 residues: CASSSQGAGYGYTF. The CDR3 region has the DNA TGTGCCAGTAGCTCTCAGGGGGCAGGCTATGGCTACACCTTC.

V and J are TRBV11-2 and TRBJ2-7; 9 bases are shared with TRBD1. This CDR3 is 17 amino acids long. The V and J ends lost 1 base and 3 bases, in that order; junction bases with no gene match: 10. Germline CDR1 is SGHAT and CDR2 is FQNNGV. This chain's CDR3 is CASSLVPPRDRVYEQYF. In nucleotides, the CDR3 is TGTGCCAGCAGCTTAGTCCCCCCCCGGGACAGGGTCTACGAGCAGTACTTC.

The rearrangement links TRBV5-1 to TRBJ1-3; 9 nucleotides line up with TRBD1. Losses at the gene ends were 4 bases for V and 2 bases for J; bases not matched to a gene: 13. Per germline, CDR1 SGHRS and CDR2 YFSETQ. The CDR3 is 18 amino acids. The CDR3 nucleotides read TGCGCCAGCAGCAGAACCCGGACAGGGGACATAACTGGAAACACCATATATTTT. Translated, it gives CASSRTRTGDITGNTIYF.

V usage is TRBV19 and J usage is TRBJ2-5; 8 bases align to TRBD1. CDR1 LNHDA and CDR2 SQIVND come from the germline V gene (reference sequence). This CDR3 is built from 13 residues. Trimming took 4 bases from V and 5 from J; bases not matched to a gene: 3. The CDR3 DNA is TGTGCCAGTAGTACCCGACAGGGGGAGACCCAGTACTTC. It specifies CASSTRQGETQYF.

This chain joins TRBV6-1 and TRBJ2-6; 7 bases are shared with TRBD1. V was clipped by 2 bases and J by 0 bases; unmatched bases: 10. CDR3 length equals 19 residues. CDR1 and CDR2 from the germline V gene are MNHNS and SASEGT. CDR3 sequence reads: CASSELIRTGFSGANVLTF. The CDR3 DNA reads TGTGCCAGCAGTGAACTGATCCGGACAGGTTTCTCTGGGGCCAACGTCCTGACTTTC.

This chain connects TRBV28 to TRBJ1-1, with D hard to call. V shed 2 bases and J shed 2 bases, with 9 bases lying between them. Looked up from germline, CDR1 is MDHEN and CDR2 is SYDVKM. The CDR3 loop spans 14 amino acids. The CDR3, as DNA: TGTGCCAGCAGTTTAGGGCACCTCAACACTGAAGCTTTCTTT. Translation gives CASSLGHLNTEAFF. The whole variable domain, filled in from reference TRBV28 and TRBJ1-1, reads DVKVTQSSRYLVKRTGEKVFLECVQDMDHENMFWYRQDPGLGLRLIYFSYDVKMKEKGDIPEGYSVSREKKERFSLILESASTNQTSMYLCASSLGHLNTEAFFGQGTRLTVV.

This clone was recorded once. V and J are TRBV6-5 and TRBJ2-3, with D hard to call. Germline V CDR1 and CDR2: MNHEY, SVGAGI. There are 13 residues in the CDR3. V was trimmed by 6 bases and J by 5 bases, leaving 12 bases between them. CDR3 nucleotide sequence: TGTGCCAGCAGACGGACCTTTGAAGATACGCAGTATTTT. This gives the protein CASRRTFEDTQYF.

The rearrangement uses TRBV5-6 and TRBJ1-2, with 8 bases lining up with TRBD1. CDR1 is SGHDT, CDR2 YYEEEE, per germline. The CDR3 has 14 amino acids. The ends lost 4 bases at V and 3 bases at J; junction bases unmatched: 5. The CDR3 DNA reads as TGTGCCAGCAGCACGGACAGGGCAGACTATGGCTACACCTTC. As protein: CASSTDRADYGYTF.

The chain joins TRBV27 to TRBJ2-1; 13 positions agree with TRBD2. Germline V gene lookup returns CDR1 MNHEY and CDR2 SMNVEV (reference sequence). The CDR3 has 17 residues. After removal of 0 bases from V and 7 bases from J, the junction contained 6 bases not matched to a gene. CDR3 in DNA: TGTGCCAGCAGTTTATCGATGGGACTAGCGGGGCAAAATGAGCAGTTCTTC. It specifies CASSLSMGLAGQNEQFF.